This T cell receptor beta chain was recovered during a study of beta chain features in type 1 diabetes. General study findings and limits: TCRB CDR3 length was moderately but significantly reduced in all four CD4+ subsets of Type 1 diabetes patients.

This CDR3 region has 16 residues. V was shortened by 1 base and J by 0 bases, with 7 bases between the two germline ends. The germline V gene encodes CDR1 SGHTA and CDR2 FQGNSA. The investigators reverse transcribed all of the isolated RNA, so they sequenced expressed TCRB transcripts. Some clones are missing from TCRdb's copy, which holds only in-frame ones; the method was immunoSEQ multiplex PCR. The profile shows some 700,000 clones, about an eighth of them singletons. Worth noting for this clone: Its antigen is as yet unknown.

What was sequenced was naive CD4+ T cells from blood. The TCR comes from a man between 18 and 29 years old with type 1 diabetes. The chain links TRBV7-2 to TRBJ1-6, with D unclear. The CDR3 sequence is CASSLGGVSYNSPLHF. The CDR3 DNA is TGTGCCAGCAGCTTAGGGGGAGTCTCCTATAATTCACCCCTCCACTTT.